This T cell receptor beta chain was captured in a study of patients and donors after allogeneic stem cell transplantation. V gave up 5 bases and J gave up 2 bases, with 14 bases separating them. The germline gives CDR1 MDHEN, CDR2 SYDVKM. The CDR3 is 15 residues long. This clonotype has a single count. TCRdb itself ran the RT-PCR reads through MiXCR, one entry per CDR3 protein. This sample has about 110,000 distinct CDR3 sequences, with around 38% found just once. Sequenced input: blood, either unsorted or a sorted T cell fraction (not recorded which). The chain uses TRBV28 and TRBJ2-3, with D possibly matching TRBD1 (6 bases). The source is a human donor who was either an allogeneic HSCT recipient or a stem cell or donor lymphocyte infusion donor (not recorded which). It is not recorded whose cells these are; they may come from a transplant donor. CDR3 sequence (DNA): TGTGCCAGCAGTCCCGTAGAGGGGGTCACAGATACGCAGTATTTT. Amino acid sequence: CASSPVEGVTDTQYF. Drawing the rest from reference TRBV28 and TRBJ2-3, the complete variable domain is DVKVTQSSRYLVKRTGEKVFLECVQDMDHENMFWYRQDPGLGLRLIYFSYDVKMKEKGDIPEGYSVSREKKERFSLILESASTNQTSMYLCASSPVEGVTDTQYFGPGTRLTVL.